This T cell receptor (beta chain) stems from a study of blood T cell repertoires in COVID-19. As for the study in general: Acute and convalescent COVID-19 samples came from the United States, Italy and Spain.

Measured with immunoSEQ multiplex PCR; TCRdb has only the in-frame clones, and not every one. The table lists a few hundred thousand clones, less than 85% of them singletons, with about 3.6% in the top ten. The CDR3 totals 14 residues. V was pared by 2 bases and J by 6 bases, with 4 bases of the junction left unmatched. This receptor was obtained from a woman aged 18-29 years with acute or convalescent COVID-19. Material for sequencing was peripheral blood. The V gene is TRBV5-3, the J gene TRBJ2-2; 7 bases are a match to TRBD2. TRBV5-3 is given ORF status, its function remaining uncertain. The CDR3 here is CARSLPGLAGELFF. CDR3 sequence (DNA): TGTGCCAGAAGCTTACCAGGACTAGCCGGGGAGCTGTTTTTT.